This T cell receptor beta chain comes out of a study of PD-1 blockade in classical Hodgkin lymphoma (dated by TCRdb to the early 2020s). Background on the whole study: Nivolumab dosing was 3 mg/kg intravenously every 2 weeks, continuing until either disease progression or unacceptable toxicity. To define a peripheral blood immune signature of response to PD-1 blockade in classical Hodgkin lymphoma, the study combined TCR beta sequencing with CyTOF. Findings and caveats that apply to the study as a whole: The study was limited to a single clinical trial cohort, and causes of repertoire differences, possibly disease activity or prior therapy, remained undefined. CD4+ but not CD8+ TCR diversity rose significantly by C4D1 (p=0.0027 vs p=0.16), most apparent in complete responders (p=0.02). Lower diversity was seen in patients whose nivolumab began less than 1 year after ASCT, and these patients were left out of later analyses so that immune reconstitution would not confound the results. Baseline TCR diversity was reported to be lower in newly diagnosed patients than in healthy donors and to be lower still in relapsed/refractory patients. Trial patients achieving complete response had baseline diversity similar to newly diagnosed patients, whereas partial responders and progressors had significantly lower diversity.

The Qiagen DNeasy kit was used to extract genomic DNA from unsorted PBMCs and from the negatively selected CD4+ and CD8+ fractions. TCR beta CDR3 regions were subjected to amplification by immunoSEQ multiplex PCR with primers that anneal to V and J segments. A synthetic immune receptor repertoire was used to minimize amplification bias, and any residual bias was removed computationally once sequencing was done. Per the original workflow: Repertoire diversity was quantified as the Shannon entropy index using custom Python scripts. Unsorted, CD4+ and CD8+ repertoires were examined separately, except in combined analyses, for which CD4+ and CD8+ sequences were merged in silico. A clone was considered expanded if an increase in frequency of at least 2-fold after treatment relative to C1D1 was found, and a pseudocount of 0.5 was applied to clones undetected at baseline. Singleton clones were defined as clones with 0 or 1 copy at C1D1, and non-singleton clones were defined as clones with 2 or more copies. Clones expanded in unsorted samples were annotated as CD4+, CD8+ or unknown by matching protein sequences in sorted samples from the same patient. Wilcoxon tests on paired samples were used to test diversity changes from C1D1 to C4D1. The immuneACCESS repertoire file appears here via TCRdb, limited to in-frame rearrangements. These files lack a portion of the clones; in checked studies, under half of the deficit traces to unresolved V genes, and the cause of the others is not known. V, J and clone size derive from that table, while D and trimming were established from the DNA sequence. The sample has 20,000 to 25,000 clones on record, 65% to 80% of them singletons. The top ten constitute around a quarter of the sample.

The sample's time point, from its label and the paper: cycle 2 day 1 (C2D1) of nivolumab. Every trial patient had relapsed after autologous stem cell transplantation, and cohorts A, B and C differed in prior brentuximab vedotin exposure. The trial cohort was composed of some 57 patients with relapsed/refractory classical Hodgkin lymphoma, for whom complete response, partial response or progressive disease was recorded as best overall response. Single-agent nivolumab was administered to trial patients in the multi-cohort phase II CheckMate 205 trial. An independent review committee assessed best overall response using the 2007 International Working Group response criteria. Trial PBMCs were obtained immediately prior to nivolumab initiation (C1D1) and on therapy at cycle 2 day 1 and cycle 4 day 1. Peripheral blood was collected in 8 mL Vacutainer Cell Preparation Tubes, from which PBMCs were isolated by centrifugation and then cryopreserved.

Points on this clone: The antigen this receptor binds is unknown. Nothing much larger sits one base from this clone, and base qualities are not available.

The germline V gene encodes CDR1 SEHNR and CDR2 FQNEAQ (reference sequence). The CDR3 contains 14 residues, cysteine and phenylalanine counted. The kept DNA is CDR3 alone, 42 bases in frame from the first base. V is pruned by 3 bases and J by 7 bases, leaving 5 bases of the junction without a gene match. In this chain, TRBV7-9 is recombined with TRBJ2-1, with 8 junctional bases fitting TRBD1. This receptor was identified in a human donor with classical Hodgkin lymphoma. Sequenced here: peripheral blood mononuclear cells (PBMCs), sampled before the second cycle of nivolumab. At the DNA level, the sequence is TGTGCCAGCAGCTTGGCAGGGGGCTTGAATGAGCAGTTCTTC. It translates to CASSLAGGLNEQFF.